Listed below are T cell receptor beta chains from one sample, sequenced in a study of CD8 T cells in Susac syndrome. TCRdb recomputed calls from the immunoSEQ multiplex PCR reads with MiXCR, one row per CDR3 protein. The sample lists 150,000 to 200,000 distinct CDR3 sequences, approximately 94% occurring once. Material for sequencing was CD4+ T cells from PBMCs. The receptors derive from a human donor with multiple sclerosis. The CDR3 runs from the conserved cysteine through the conserved F or W. D genes are given only for firm matches. Only part of the rows carry a size: once, few, many, or a class if the clone is expanded.

d_call: NA; clone_size: NA; v_call: TRBV20-1; j_call: TRBJ1-2; cdr3_nt: TGCAGTGCTAGATGGGCGTTCTATGGCTACACCTTC; cdr3_aa: CSARWAFYGYTF
d_call: NA; clone_size: NA; v_call: TRBV20-1; j_call: TRBJ2-7; cdr3_nt: TGCAGTGCTGCAGGGAGTGCCTACGAGCAGTACTTC; cdr3_aa: CSAAGSAYEQYF
d_call: NA; clone_size: NA; v_call: TRBV7-2; j_call: TRBJ2-7; cdr3_nt: TGTGCCAGCACCGACTCCTACGAGCAGTACTTC; cdr3_aa: CASTDSYEQYF
d_call: NA; clone_size: NA; v_call: TRBV7-3; j_call: TRBJ1-1; cdr3_nt: TGTGCCAGCAGCCCTACTGGGGAGGGCGGTGAAGCTTTCTTT; cdr3_aa: CASSPTGEGGEAFF
d_call: NA; clone_size: NA; v_call: TRBV7-2; j_call: TRBJ1-6; cdr3_nt: TGTGCCAGCAACGTTCAGGGGTGGAATTCACCCCTCCACTTT; cdr3_aa: CASNVQGWNSPLHF
d_call: NA; clone_size: once; v_call: TRBV2; j_call: TRBJ1-5; cdr3_nt: TGTGCCAGCAATATGGACAGCCCTGATCAGCCCCAGCATTTT; cdr3_aa: CASNMDSPDQPQHF
d_call: TRBD2; clone_size: NA; v_call: TRBV12-5; j_call: TRBJ2-4; cdr3_nt: TGTGCTAGTGGTTTTCTAGCGGGCACTGAGCTAGCCAAAAACATTCAGTACTTC; cdr3_aa: CASGFLAGTELAKNIQYF
d_call: TRBD2; clone_size: NA; v_call: TRBV7-2; j_call: TRBJ2-1; cdr3_nt: TGTGCCAGCAGCTCCAGTCTAGCGGAATCCTACAATGAGCAGTTCTTC; cdr3_aa: CASSSSLAESYNEQFF
d_call: NA; clone_size: NA; v_call: TRBV24-1; j_call: TRBJ2-1; cdr3_nt: TGTGCCACCAGAGGAAGGGGATCCTACAATGAGCAGTTCTTC; cdr3_aa: CATRGRGSYNEQFF
d_call: TRBD2; clone_size: NA; v_call: TRBV4-1; j_call: TRBJ2-3; cdr3_nt: TGCGCCAGCAGCCAGGCTCTAGGGATTAGCGGGGGGGCAGATACGCAGTATTTT; cdr3_aa: CASSQALGISGGADTQYF
d_call: NA; clone_size: NA; v_call: TRBV12-3/TRBV12-4; j_call: TRBJ1-4; cdr3_nt: TGTGCCAGCAGAACCTGGACCAGGGGTGAAAAACTGTTTTTT; cdr3_aa: CASRTWTRGEKLFF
d_call: NA; clone_size: few; v_call: TRBV6-1; j_call: TRBJ1-5; cdr3_nt: TGTGCCAGCAGTTCAGTGAATAGCAATCAGCCCCAGCATTTT; cdr3_aa: CASSSVNSNQPQHF
d_call: TRBD1; clone_size: NA; v_call: TRBV7-2; j_call: TRBJ1-6; cdr3_nt: TGTGCCAGCAGCCCATCCGGACAGGCCGGTTCACCCCTCCACTTT; cdr3_aa: CASSPSGQAGSPLHF
d_call: NA; clone_size: NA; v_call: TRBV29-1; j_call: TRBJ2-5; cdr3_nt: TGCAGCGTTCTCTACCCCCGGGCAGGGGTCCAGGAGACCCAGTACTTC; cdr3_aa: CSVLYPRAGVQETQYF
d_call: NA; clone_size: once; v_call: TRBV3-1; j_call: TRBJ2-3; cdr3_nt: TGTGCCAGCAGCCAAGCAGGGTTGGGCACAGATACGCAGTATTTT; cdr3_aa: CASSQAGLGTDTQYF
d_call: TRBD1; clone_size: NA; v_call: TRBV7-8; j_call: TRBJ2-5; cdr3_nt: TGTGCCAGCAGCTCAGGGACAGGGTACGAGACCCAGTACTTC; cdr3_aa: CASSSGTGYETQYF
d_call: TRBD1; clone_size: NA; v_call: TRBV30; j_call: TRBJ2-3; cdr3_nt: TGTGCCTGGGGACAGGGTAGTTTAAATACGCAGTATTTT; cdr3_aa: CAWGQGSLNTQYF
d_call: NA; clone_size: NA; v_call: TRBV20-1; j_call: TRBJ2-5; cdr3_nt: TGCAGTGCTTCGAAGGGGCAAGAGACCCAGTACTTC; cdr3_aa: CSASKGQETQYF
d_call: TRBD1; clone_size: once; v_call: TRBV7-2; j_call: TRBJ1-4; cdr3_nt: TGTGCCAGCAGCTTAGGAGGTGGACAGGGGAACGAAAAACTGTTTTTT; cdr3_aa: CASSLGGGQGNEKLFF
d_call: NA; clone_size: NA; v_call: TRBV27; j_call: TRBJ2-7; cdr3_nt: TGTGCCAGCAGTTCCCCCCCGCTTGTGTTGGAGCAGTACTTC; cdr3_aa: CASSSPPLVLEQYF
d_call: TRBD1; clone_size: NA; v_call: TRBV20-1; j_call: TRBJ2-7; cdr3_nt: TGCAGTACTAGTTCAGGGACAGGGTTCGAGCAGTACTTC; cdr3_aa: CSTSSGTGFEQYF
d_call: NA; clone_size: NA; v_call: TRBV4-1; j_call: TRBJ2-2; cdr3_nt: TGCGCCAGCAGCCAAGATCAGGTTAGGGCCGGGGAGCTGTTTTTT; cdr3_aa: CASSQDQVRAGELFF
d_call: TRBD2; clone_size: NA; v_call: TRBV3-1; j_call: TRBJ2-7; cdr3_nt: TGTGCCAGCAGCCTCGGACTAGACTACGAGCAGTACTTC; cdr3_aa: CASSLGLDYEQYF